A selection of T cell receptor beta chains follows, all from one sample in a study of T cell changes during pregnancy in multiple sclerosis. Profiling relied on immunoSEQ multiplex PCR, and the TCRdb table lists in-frame clones only, not all of them. The sample has more than 40,000 clones; about 91% are singletons. The specimen comprised CD8+ T cells from peripheral blood mononuclear cells, sampled after pregnancy. Receptors were obtained from a female donor with multiple sclerosis, enrolled in a pregnancy study. Both conserved end residues are part of each CDR3. Each record gives: V gene, J gene, D gene, clone size, CDR3 protein, CDR3 DNA. A D gene is named only where the DNA matches it firmly. Clone sizes are given selectively: once, few, many, or a class where the clone is expanded.

TRBV7-2,TRBJ2-1,TRBD1,.,CASSFPGGGNEQFF,TGTGCCAGCAGCTTCCCAGGGGGCGGGAATGAGCAGTTCTTC
TRBV2,TRBJ2-1,TRBD2,.,CASSDIPLAGYNEQFF,TGTGCCAGCAGTGATATCCCCCTAGCGGGATACAATGAGCAGTTCTTC
TRBV5-4,TRBJ1-1,.,.,CASSLNAGTEAFF,TGTGCCAGCAGCTTGAACGCGGGCACTGAAGCTTTCTTT
TRBV19,TRBJ2-5,.,.,CASSIQDQETQYF,TGTGCCAGTAGTATACAGGATCAAGAGACCCAGTACTTC
TRBV6-1,TRBJ2-7,TRBD2,.,CASSEVVSGSAYEQYF,TGTGCCAGCAGTGAAGTGGTTAGCGGGAGTGCCTACGAGCAGTACTTC
TRBV27,TRBJ1-2,TRBD1,.,CASSVQGGTQGYTF,TGTGCCAGCAGTGTACAGGGGGGAACTCAGGGCTACACCTTC
TRBV13,TRBJ1-3,TRBD1,.,CASSPGQGTSGNTIYF,TGTGCCAGCAGTCCCGGACAGGGGACGTCCGGAAACACCATATATTTT
TRBV25-1,TRBJ2-2,TRBD1,.,CASSTDRGLLRGELFF,TGTGCCAGCAGCACCGACAGGGGGCTCTTACGCGGGGAGCTGTTTTTT
TRBV11-2,TRBJ1-5,TRBD1,.,CASSPGQGKSNQPQHF,TGTGCCAGCAGCCCAGGACAGGGGAAGAGCAATCAGCCCCAGCATTTT
TRBV27,TRBJ2-7,TRBD2,.,CASSPLPPSGTYEQYF,TGTGCCAGCAGTCCCCTCCCGCCTAGCGGGACCTACGAGCAGTACTTC
TRBV4-1,TRBJ2-7,TRBD2,.,CASSQDPGGLEQYF,TGCGCCAGCAGCCAAGATCCGGGGGGTCTCGAGCAGTACTTC
TRBV7-9,TRBJ2-1,TRBD2,.,CASSLSQRGGTYNEQFF,TGTGCCAGCAGCTTAAGTCAGCGGGGGGGAACCTACAATGAGCAGTTCTTC
TRBV11-2,TRBJ2-3,.,.,CASSLMTGGGTDTQYF,TGTGCCAGCAGCTTGATGACAGGAGGCGGCACAGATACGCAGTATTTT
TRBV7-2,TRBJ1-5,.,.,CASSEAVNEANQPQHF,TGTGCCAGCAGCGAGGCCGTTAACGAGGCCAATCAGCCCCAGCATTTT
TRBV5-1,TRBJ2-1,.,.,CASSLAGFAEQFF,TGCGCCAGCAGCTTGGCAGGGTTCGCTGAGCAGTTCTTC
TRBV19,TRBJ2-1,TRBD2,once,CASSTSSGEYNEQFF,TGTGCCAGTAGTACCTCCAGCGGGGAGTACAATGAGCAGTTCTTC
TRBV9,TRBJ2-5,TRBD2,.,CASSVAAGGPQETQYF,TGTGCCAGCAGCGTAGCTGCGGGGGGGCCTCAAGAGACCCAGTACTTC
TRBV9,TRBJ2-3,.,.,CASSVGSQADTQYF,TGTGCCAGCAGCGTAGGTAGTCAAGCAGATACGCAGTATTTT
TRBV5-1,TRBJ2-1,.,.,CASSYRVNEQFF,TGCGCCAGCAGCTACAGGGTCAATGAGCAGTTCTTC
TRBV5-6,TRBJ2-5,TRBD2,.,CASSLGGGASETQYF,TGTGCCAGCAGCTTGGGCGGGGGGGCGTCAGAGACCCAGTACTTC
TRBV10-2,TRBJ2-2,.,.,CASSDRSDTGELFF,TGCGCCAGCAGTGACCGGAGTGACACCGGGGAGCTGTTTTTT
TRBV6-5,TRBJ1-1,TRBD1,.,CASSLGQVNTEAFF,TGTGCCAGCAGTCTCGGACAGGTGAACACTGAAGCTTTCTTT